This TCR beta chain stems from a study of T cell responses to AZD1222 COVID-19 vaccine. General study results and limits: Only 5 or 6 AZD1222 recipients were seropositive at baseline. The reported proportion of spike-specific TCRs targeting unmutated variant regions was nearly half.

TCRdb's table, derived via immunoSEQ multiplex PCR, lists solely in-frame clones and lacks some. The sample carries about 130,000 clones, 75% to 90% recorded once. Per the germline V gene, CDR1 is DFQATT and CDR2 is SNEGSKA (reference sequence). The CDR3 runs 13 residues. The ends were cut back, 3 bases at V and 2 bases at J, with 10 bases in the middle. As to this clone: Its specificity is not known.

The receptor comes from an adult in good health. The sample was peripheral blood, taken on day 0 of AZD1222 vaccination. This rearrangement joins TRBV20-1 to TRBJ1-2; no clear D. CDR3 residues: CSASVSGNYGYTF. The DNA of the CDR3 is TGCAGTGCTAGTGTATCGGGCAACTATGGCTACACCTTC.